These 27 T cell receptor beta chains were sequenced from one sample in a study of T cell clones after liver transplantation. Here immunoSEQ multiplex PCR was the method, and the copy in TCRdb shows in-frame clones only, minus some. Altogether about 70,000 clones are present, around 80% being singletons, with the ten largest covering about 0.79%. Material: CD4+ T cells from blood, obtained 12 months after liver transplant. These receptors all come from a human patient who received a liver transplant. Among the T cells, some may be from the graft donor.

The chain couples TRBV6-1 to TRBJ2-7; 7 bases map to TRBD1. J lost 4 bases, V lost 5 bases, and 5 bases had no gene match. Germline V gives CDR1 MNHNS, CDR2 SASEGT. The CDR3 is 13 amino acids. Here the CDR3 DNA reads TGTGCCAGCAGTCGGGACAGCCAATACGAGCAGTACTTC. It specifies CASSRDSQYEQYF.

The chain joins TRBV7-9 to TRBJ2-4; D is undetermined. This CDR3 region has 16 residues. Trimming cost V 6 bases and J 1 base, with 16 bases left between them. Per the germline V gene, CDR1 is SEHNR and CDR2 is FQNEAQ (reference sequence). This CDR3 reads CASRPNSASAKNIQYF. The CDR3 coding sequence is TGTGCCAGCAGACCAAACAGCGCGTCGGCCAAAAACATTCAGTACTTC.

The rearrangement joins TRBV4-1 to TRBJ1-2; no clear D. The CDR3 has 14 amino acids. Trimming removed 5 bases at V and 6 bases at J, with 16 bases between. Germline V gene lookup returns CDR1 MGHRA and CDR2 YSYEKL. The CDR3 bases are TGCGCCAGCAGCAAACCAGACACACAGAATGGCTACACCTTC. Translation: CASSKPDTQNGYTF.

On this clone: A junction end diverges from the germline sequence, so it may reflect a read error. V usage is TRBV7-7 and J usage is TRBJ2-5, with D possibly TRBD1 on 8 matching bases. This CDR3 region has 15 residues. Looked up from germline, CDR1 is SSHAT and CDR2 is FNYEAQ (reference sequence). The CDR3 bases are TGTGCTAGCAGCTTAACAGGGGGGGTTTGGGAGACCCAGTACTTC. Protein product: CASSLTGGVWETQYF.

This clone appeared once. V usage is TRBV7-3 and J usage is TRBJ2-2; D ambiguous. The CDR3 is made up of 15 amino acids. V lost 5 bases and J 1 base, leaving 11 bases between the germline ends. In germline, CDR1 is SGHTA, CDR2 FQGTGA. The CDR3 spells CASSPPTRNTGELFF. CDR3 bases: TGTGCCAGCAGCCCTCCTACACGGAACACCGGGGAGCTGTTTTTT.

This clone was seen only a few times. This chain links TRBV4-1 with TRBJ2-7; possible D gene TRBD1, 6 bases. V lost 4 bases and J lost 4, with 17 bases in between. CDR3 length equals 15 residues. Germline V gene data show CDR1 as MGHRA and CDR2 as YSYEKL. The CDR3 nucleotides read TGCGCCAGCAGCCTAAAGACAGGAGCTTTATACGAGCAGTACTTC. Protein product: CASSLKTGALYEQYF.

V and J are TRBV4-1 and TRBJ1-1; possibly TRBD1 for D (5 bases). Looked up from germline, CDR1 is MGHRA and CDR2 is YSYEKL. The germline V and J ends were trimmed by 5 bases and 2 bases, with 18 bases remaining between them. This CDR3 comprises 16 residues. CDR3: CASSWDPREGNTEAFF. The DNA of the CDR3 is TGCGCCAGCAGCTGGGACCCCAGGGAGGGCAACACTGAAGCTTTCTTT.

The chain couples TRBV28 to TRBJ2-3, with 9 bases matching TRBD1. CDR1 and CDR2 from the germline V gene are MDHEN and SYDVKM. This CDR3 has 21 residues. The V and J ends lost 2 bases and 3 bases, in that order; junction bases with no gene match: 21. DNA for the CDR3: TGTGCCAGCAGTTTACCGATCTGGCCTCCGGACAGGGGAATGGTAACAGATACGCAGTATTTT. It yields the protein CASSLPIWPPDRGMVTDTQYF.

This clone was seen only once. The genes are TRBV18 and TRBJ2-5; TRBD2 agrees at 8 bases. The CDR3 totals 14 residues. CDR1 is KGHSH, CDR2 LQKENI, per germline. The V gene end was trimmed by 1 base and the J gene end by 5 bases; junction bases not matched to a gene: 3. DNA for the CDR3: TGTGCCAGCTCACCACGTACGGGAGGGGAGACCCAGTACTTC. It translates to CASSPRTGGETQYF.

This clone appeared a single time. The chain recombines TRBV25-1 with TRBJ2-5, with D perhaps matching TRBD2 (6 bases). The end of the DNA aligns better with TRBJ2-7, so the J call may be wrong. The CDR3 contains 18 residues. Germline CDR1 reads MGHDK; CDR2 reads SYGVNS. The CDR3 spells CASSGSRTTFKGADEQYF. CDR3 DNA: TGTGCCAGCAGTGGTTCTAGGACTACCTTTAAAGGGGCGGACGAGCAGTACTTC.

The rearrangement links TRBV5-1 to TRBJ2-2; 7 nucleotides line up with TRBD1. CDR1 and CDR2 from the germline V gene are SGHRS and YFSETQ. The CDR3 has 16 residues. The ends lost 4 bases at V and 2 bases at J; junction bases unmatched: 8. The CDR3 here is CASSQRTGPNTGELFF. The CDR3 DNA follows: TGCGCCAGCAGCCAACGGACAGGACCTAACACCGGGGAGCTGTTTTTT. The variable domain in full, with the rest retrieved from reference TRBV5-1 and TRBJ2-2, is KAGVTQTPRYLIKTRGQQVTLSCSPISGHRSVSWYQQTPGQGLQFLFEYFSETQRNKGNFPGRFSGRQFSNSRSEMNVSTLELGDSALYLCASSQRTGPNTGELFFGEGSRLTVL.

The gene calls are TRBV5-1 and TRBJ1-4; D not resolved. There are 17 residues in the CDR3. Germline V gene data show CDR1 as SGHRS and CDR2 as YFSETQ. V was clipped by 1 base and J by 3 bases, with 16 bases between them. The DNA for the CDR3 is TGCGCCAGCAGCTTGAGCTTAGCGGGTAGGGCTAATGAAAAACTGTTTTTT. It encodes CASSLSLAGRANEKLFF. Using reference TRBV5-1 and TRBJ1-4 for the parts outside the CDR3, the full variable domain is KAGVTQTPRYLIKTRGQQVTLSCSPISGHRSVSWYQQTPGQGLQFLFEYFSETQRNKGNFPGRFSGRQFSNSRSEMNVSTLELGDSALYLCASSLSLAGRANEKLFFGSGTQLSVL.

The rearrangement joins TRBV5-1 to TRBJ1-2; 8 bases are shared with TRBD1. CDR1 is SGHRS and CDR2 is YFSETQ in the germline V gene. The V gene end was trimmed by 0 bases and the J gene end by 7 bases; junction bases not matched to a gene: 11. The CDR3 is made up of 16 amino acids. Here the CDR3 DNA reads TGCGCCAGCAGCTTGGCTATAGGCAGGGGGCAATCTGGCTACACCTTC. This gives the protein CASSLAIGRGQSGYTF. The full variable domain, its missing parts supplied by reference TRBV5-1 and TRBJ1-2, is KAGVTQTPRYLIKTRGQQVTLSCSPISGHRSVSWYQQTPGQGLQFLFEYFSETQRNKGNFPGRFSGRQFSNSRSEMNVSTLELGDSALYLCASSLAIGRGQSGYTFGSGTRLTVV.

This clone was counted once. This chain connects TRBV18 to TRBJ2-3; 9 nucleotides match TRBD2. With V trimmed by 3 bases and J by 5 bases, 9 bases remained unmatched. CDR3 length: 16 residues. CDR1 is KGHSH, CDR2 LQKENI, per germline. The CDR3 loop is CASSPSPAGGGDTQYF. The CDR3 DNA follows: TGTGCCAGCTCACCCTCTCCAGCGGGAGGAGGAGATACGCAGTATTTT. The full variable domain, its missing parts supplied by reference TRBV18 and TRBJ2-3, is NAGVMQNPRHLVRRRGQEARLRCSPMKGHSHVYWYRQLPEEGLKFMVYLQKENIIDESGMPKERFSAEFPKEGPSILRIQQVVRGDSAAYFCASSPSPAGGGDTQYFGPGTRLTVL.

The chain employs TRBV7-2 and TRBJ2-5; tentative D call: TRBD1 (6 bases). V lost 4 bases and J lost 4, with 10 bases in between. This CDR3 region has 13 residues. Germline CDR1 is SGHTA and CDR2 is FQGNSA. The CDR3 protein is CASSSVGGETQYF. DNA for the CDR3: TGTGCCAGCAGCTCTGTAGGGGGAGAGACCCAGTACTTC.

The genes are TRBV9 and TRBJ2-1; D might be TRBD2 (6 bases). CDR3 length: 16 amino acids. Germline loops: CDR1 SGDLS, CDR2 YYNGEE. V was trimmed by 0 bases and J by 8 bases, leaving 18 bases between them. The CDR3 region has the DNA TGTGCCAGCAGCGTAGCGGTGGGAGGAGGGTTCGATGAGCAGTTCTTC. It yields the protein CASSVAVGGGFDEQFF.

The chain recombines TRBV19 with TRBJ2-5; D is ambiguous. CDR3 length: 12 residues. V lost 5 bases to trimming and J lost 2 bases, with 6 bases between them. Germline V gene lookup returns CDR1 LNHDA and CDR2 SQIVND (reference sequence). The CDR3 nucleotides are TGTGCCAGTAGTCTTGGACAAGAGACCCAGTACTTC. This sequence encodes CASSLGQETQYF.

V usage is TRBV7-9 and J usage is TRBJ1-5; no clear D gene. CDR3 size: 12 residues. The ends were cut back, 2 bases at V and 4 bases at J, with 3 bases in the middle. In germline, CDR1 is SEHNR, CDR2 FQNEAQ (reference sequence). The CDR3 DNA sequence: TGTGCCAGCAGCTTACCTAATCAGCCCCAGCATTTT. It specifies CASSLPNQPQHF.

In nucleotides, the CDR3 is TGCAGCGGGCGACTAGCGGGAGGTGCGAGTGAGCAGTTCTTC. Residues: CSGRLAGGASEQFF. This rearrangement joins TRBV29-1 to TRBJ2-1; 13 bases align to TRBD2. With V trimmed by 7 bases and J by 9 bases, 9 bases remained unmatched. Germline CDR1 is SQVTM and CDR2 is ANQGSEA. The CDR3 totals 14 residues.

The chain links TRBV7-2 to TRBJ1-4; 9 bases map to TRBD1. Germline V lookup: CDR1 SGHTA, CDR2 FQGNSA. Losses at the gene ends were 4 bases for V and 10 bases for J; bases not matched to a gene: 7. The CDR3 sequence is 14 residues long. The CDR3 sequence: CASSSVPGQGKLFF. CDR3 in DNA: TGTGCCAGCAGCTCCGTCCCGGGACAGGGAAAACTGTTTTTT.

This clone has only a few counts. This chain links TRBV5-4 with TRBJ2-3; D is unclear. Germline lookup yields CDR1 SGHNT and CDR2 YYREEE (reference sequence). The CDR3 is made up of 13 amino acids. V lost 3 bases and J lost 1, with 6 bases in between. The DNA of the CDR3 is TGTGCCAGCAGCTCTACGGGCACAGATACGCAGTATTTT. Translation gives CASSSTGTDTQYF.

CDR3 sequence (DNA): TGTGCCAGCAGCCGGGGTAGTTTGGGGTCCTACGAGCAGTACTTC. Translated: CASSRGSLGSYEQYF. The chain is built from TRBV5-3 and TRBJ2-7, with D possibly being TRBD2 (5 bases). TRBV5-3 carries the ORF label, with uncertain function. This CDR3 contains 15 residues. Trimming removed 8 bases from V and 1 base from J, with 19 bases in between.

CDR3: CASSSDPSKAQGSEDYGYTF. The CDR3 DNA follows: TGTGCCAGCAGTTCCGACCCTTCTAAAGCACAGGGGAGTGAGGACTATGGCTACACCTTC. This rearrangement joins TRBV13 to TRBJ1-2; 7 nucleotides line up with TRBD1. V dropped 6 bases and J dropped 3; count of bases not matched to a gene: 25. Germline lookup yields CDR1 PRHDT and CDR2 FYEKMQ (reference sequence). CDR3 size: 20 residues. The full variable domain, with the rest looked up from reference TRBV13 and TRBJ1-2, is AAGVIQSPRHLIKEKRETATLKCYPIPRHDTVYWYQQGPGQDPQFLISFYEKMQSDKGSIPDRFSAQQFSDYHSELNMSSLELGDSALYFCASSSDPSKAQGSEDYGYTFGSGTRLTVV.

With regard to this clone: The same CDR3 also results from other DNA sequences found in this sample. The CDR3 bases are TGTGCCATCAGTGAGGGGGCGGGAGAGCAGTTCTTC. This translates into CAISEGAGEQFF. The chain joins TRBV10-3 to TRBJ2-1; D may be TRBD2 (6 bases). Germline assignment: CDR1 ENHRY and CDR2 SYGVKD. There are 12 residues in the CDR3. V lost 2 bases, J lost 10 bases, and 9 bases lay in between.

The chain recombines TRBV28 with TRBJ1-2; 9 bases fit TRBD1. After removal of 6 bases from V and 6 bases from J, the junction contained 17 bases not matched to a gene. This CDR3 comprises 17 residues. Germline V gene lookup returns CDR1 MDHEN and CDR2 SYDVKM. The CDR3 protein is CASSVTGGRVYGHGYTF. The CDR3 region has the DNA TGTGCCAGCAGCGTAACAGGGGGCCGGGTTTATGGGCATGGCTACACCTTC.

The chain recombines TRBV18 with TRBJ2-1; tentatively, D is TRBD1 or TRBD2 (5 bases each). The CDR3 spans 15 residues. Trimming cost V 0 bases and J 3 bases, with 9 bases left between them. In germline, CDR1 is KGHSH, CDR2 LQKENI. CDR3: CASSPPGADYNEQFF. CDR3 nucleotide sequence: TGTGCCAGCTCACCACCCGGGGCCGACTACAATGAGCAGTTCTTC.

This chain links TRBV9 with TRBJ2-2, with a tentative D call TRBD2 (5 bases). V was pared by 0 bases and J by 1 base, with 7 bases between. The CDR3 is 15 amino acids. Per germline, CDR1 SGDLS and CDR2 YYNGEE. CDR3 in DNA: TGTGCCAGCAGCGTAGGACTACGGAACACCGGGGAGCTGTTTTTT. Its translation is CASSVGLRNTGELFF. Based on the CDR3 plus reference TRBV9 and TRBJ2-2, the full variable domain is DSGVTQTPKHLITATGQRVTLRCSPRSGDLSVYWYQQSLDQGLQFLIQYYNGEERAKGNILERFSAQQFPDLHSELNLSSLELGDSALYFCASSVGLRNTGELFFGEGSRLTVL.